A single TCR beta chain is shown here with its context. This sample was taken from a study of T cell changes during pregnancy in multiple sclerosis. Using immunoSEQ multiplex PCR, the repertoire was profiled, and TCRdb retains in-frame clones only, with some absent. This table has 93,000 or so clones, approximately 90% appearing once. V lost 2 bases, J lost 7 bases, and 7 bases stayed unmatched. The CDR3 is 15 residues long. Germline CDR1 and CDR2: MNHEY and SVGAGI. The receptor was derived from a female donor with multiple sclerosis, enrolled in a pregnancy study. This specimen was peripheral blood, taken before pregnancy. The V call is TRBV6-5, the J call TRBJ1-1; TRBD1 aligns across 10 bases. CDR3 nucleotide sequence: TGTGCCAGCAGTTACGGGACAGGGGATAGGGATGAAGCTTTCTTT. This gives the protein CASSYGTGDRDEAFF.